These T cell receptor beta chains were read from a single sample in a study of shared clonotypes between healthy human individuals. Libraries were prepared by immunoSEQ multiplex PCR; TCRdb keeps only in-frame clonotypes and omits some of them. The table lists approximately 330,000 clones, about 70% of them singletons. The sequenced sample consisted of memory CD4+ T cells sorted from blood. The receptors originated from a man under 40 in good health. Each CDR3 is given with its conserved first and last residue. Each record gives: clone size, D gene, J gene, V gene, CDR3 protein, CDR3 DNA. A D gene is named only where the DNA matches it firmly. Size values are once, few and many counts, or a class for expanded clones, and some rows have none.

size: .
D: .
J: TRBJ2-7
V: TRBV4-2
CDR3: CASSPSADYEQYF
DNA: TGTGCCAGCAGTCCGTCAGCAGACTACGAGCAGTACTTC

size: .
D: .
J: TRBJ2-1
V: TRBV27
CDR3: CASSQTRREQFF
DNA: TGTGCCAGCAGTCAAACCCGACGCGAGCAGTTCTTC

size: .
D: .
J: TRBJ1-1
V: TRBV28
CDR3: CATVSGPTEAFF
DNA: TGTGCCACGGTGTCGGGACCCACTGAAGCTTTCTTT

size: .
D: TRBD2
J: TRBJ2-5
V: TRBV7-2
CDR3: CASSPIAGVETQYF
DNA: TGTGCCAGCAGCCCGATAGCGGGAGTCGAGACCCAGTACTTC

size: .
D: TRBD1
J: TRBJ2-2
V: TRBV10-3
CDR3: CAISGGTGGGTGELFF
DNA: TGTGCCATCAGTGGCGGGACAGGGGGAGGTACCGGGGAGCTGTTTTTT

size: few
D: TRBD1
J: TRBJ2-7
V: TRBV27
CDR3: CASSLKIRDSTYEQYF
DNA: TGTGCCAGCAGTCTCAAAATCCGGGACAGCACCTACGAGCAGTACTTC

size: once
D: .
J: TRBJ2-7
V: TRBV7-2
CDR3: CASSLWGDEQYF
DNA: TGTGCCAGCAGCTTATGGGGTGACGAGCAGTACTTC

size: .
D: .
J: TRBJ2-3
V: TRBV6-1
CDR3: CASSDPRKGDTQYF
DNA: TGTGCCAGCAGTGACCCCCGGAAGGGGGATACGCAGTATTTT

size: many
D: TRBD2
J: TRBJ2-2
V: TRBV27
CDR3: CASSFSGRTGGELFF
DNA: TGTGCCAGCAGTTTTAGCGGGAGAACGGGCGGGGAGCTGTTTTTT

size: .
D: .
J: TRBJ2-1
V: TRBV7-8
CDR3: CASSLGLGNEQFF
DNA: TGTGCCAGCAGCTTAGGATTAGGGAATGAGCAGTTCTTC

size: .
D: .
J: TRBJ2-5
V: TRBV18
CDR3: CASRTIQETQYF
DNA: TGTGCCAGCAGAACAATCCAAGAGACCCAGTACTTC

size: once
D: TRBD2
J: TRBJ2-1
V: TRBV11-2
CDR3: CASSHAGGEQFF
DNA: TGTGCCAGCAGCCACGCGGGAGGGGAGCAGTTCTTC

size: few
D: TRBD2
J: TRBJ2-7
V: TRBV11-2
CDR3: CASSPPRGLAFEQYF
DNA: TGTGCCAGCAGCCCCCCCCGAGGACTAGCATTCGAGCAGTACTTC

size: many
D: .
J: TRBJ2-7
V: TRBV2
CDR3: CASGSGGSYEQYF
DNA: TGTGCCAGCGGGTCAGGAGGCTCCTACGAGCAGTACTTC

size: few
D: .
J: TRBJ1-2
V: TRBV6-1
CDR3: CASSGRIGADGYTF
DNA: TGTGCCAGCAGTGGGCGCATCGGAGCAGATGGCTACACCTTC

size: .
D: .
J: TRBJ2-1
V: TRBV4-1
CDR3: CASSQVTRNNEQFF
DNA: TGCGCCAGCAGCCAAGTAACCCGCAACAATGAGCAGTTCTTC

size: .
D: TRBD1
J: TRBJ1-1
V: TRBV19
CDR3: CASSIYPDRVGVTEAFF
DNA: TGTGCCAGTAGTATATACCCGGACAGGGTAGGAGTCACTGAAGCTTTCTTT

size: .
D: TRBD1
J: TRBJ1-2
V: TRBV28
CDR3: CASKGTGLGYTF
DNA: TGTGCCAGCAAAGGGACAGGTCTCGGCTACACCTTC

size: .
D: .
J: TRBJ1-2
V: TRBV30
CDR3: CAWRDDRPSGYTF
DNA: TGTGCCTGGAGAGACGACAGGCCTAGTGGCTACACCTTC

size: many
D: .
J: TRBJ2-2
V: TRBV9
CDR3: CASSVASARGGELFF
DNA: TGTGCCAGCAGCGTAGCTTCCGCGCGGGGCGGGGAGCTGTTTTTT

size: few
D: TRBD1
J: TRBJ1-2
V: TRBV6-6
CDR3: CASRRQGKDGYTF
DNA: TGTGCCAGCAGACGACAGGGGAAAGATGGCTACACCTTC

size: .
D: .
J: TRBJ2-7
V: TRBV28
CDR3: CASSPLLGREAYEQYF
DNA: TGTGCCAGCAGTCCTCTGTTAGGCAGGGAAGCCTACGAGCAGTACTTC

size: .
D: .
J: TRBJ2-1
V: TRBV19
CDR3: CASKRGTAYNEQFF
DNA: TGTGCCAGTAAGCGGGGGACAGCCTACAATGAGCAGTTCTTC

size: .
D: .
J: TRBJ2-1
V: TRBV18
CDR3: CASSPGLQNYNEQFF
DNA: TGTGCCAGCTCACCAGGCCTACAGAACTACAATGAGCAGTTCTTC

size: .
D: TRBD1
J: TRBJ1-2
V: TRBV19
CDR3: CASRGQGVFGYTF
DNA: TGTGCCAGTAGAGGGCAGGGGGTTTTTGGCTACACCTTC

size: .
D: .
J: TRBJ1-1
V: TRBV4-2
CDR3: CASSQVDGGRNTEAFF
DNA: TGTGCCAGCAGCCAAGTGGACGGCGGAAGGAACACTGAAGCTTTCTTT

size: .
D: .
J: TRBJ2-2
V: TRBV4-3
CDR3: CASSQAGAGGAGELFF
DNA: TGCGCCAGCAGCCAAGCCGGGGCGGGTGGGGCCGGGGAGCTGTTTTTT

size: .
D: .
J: TRBJ1-2
V: TRBV5-1
CDR3: CASSLERAYGYTF
DNA: TGCGCCAGCAGCTTGGAAAGGGCTTATGGCTACACCTTC

size: once
D: .
J: TRBJ2-3
V: TRBV14
CDR3: CASSQGRAVATDTQYF
DNA: TGTGCCAGCAGCCAAGGGCGCGCGGTAGCAACAGATACGCAGTATTTT

size: .
D: TRBD2
J: TRBJ2-3
V: TRBV10-3
CDR3: CATAGTSGRGGADTQYF
DNA: TGTGCCACCGCCGGGACTAGCGGGAGGGGGGGGGCAGATACGCAGTATTTT

size: .
D: TRBD2
J: TRBJ2-2
V: TRBV9
CDR3: CASSSPGLAGEVAGELFF
DNA: TGTGCCAGCAGCTCCCCGGGACTAGCGGGAGAGGTCGCCGGGGAGCTGTTTTTT

size: .
D: TRBD1
J: TRBJ2-1
V: TRBV7-8
CDR3: CASRSPGQEQFF
DNA: TGTGCCAGCAGGAGCCCGGGACAGGAGCAGTTCTTC

size: few
D: .
J: TRBJ2-7
V: TRBV19
CDR3: CASSISVGDQYEQYF
DNA: TGTGCCAGTAGTATCTCGGTGGGGGATCAATACGAGCAGTACTTC

size: few
D: TRBD1
J: TRBJ1-3
V: TRBV11-3
CDR3: CASSGQGSGNTIYF
DNA: TGTGCCAGCAGCGGACAGGGTTCCGGAAACACCATATATTTT

size: .
D: TRBD1
J: TRBJ1-1
V: TRBV11-2
CDR3: CASSLVAGGTEAFF
DNA: TGTGCCAGCAGCTTAGTAGCAGGGGGCACTGAAGCTTTCTTT

size: few
D: TRBD1
J: TRBJ2-7
V: TRBV18
CDR3: CASSPRGSRYEQYF
DNA: TGTGCCAGCTCACCCAGGGGGTCTAGGTACGAGCAGTACTTC

size: .
D: .
J: TRBJ2-5
V: TRBV6-6
CDR3: CASSSTGIGGTQYF
DNA: TGTGCCAGCAGTAGTACAGGGATTGGAGGGACCCAGTACTTC

size: .
D: .
J: TRBJ2-1
V: TRBV7-9
CDR3: CASSFSTSYRAFYNEQFF
DNA: TGTGCCAGCAGCTTCTCGACATCATACAGGGCCTTCTACAATGAGCAGTTCTTC

size: few
D: TRBD2
J: TRBJ2-2
V: TRBV28
CDR3: CASSAGRLAGDTGELFF
DNA: TGTGCCAGCAGTGCCGGCCGCCTAGCGGGAGACACCGGGGAGCTGTTTTTT

size: .
D: .
J: TRBJ2-2
V: TRBV11-2
CDR3: CASSRDRAGAGELFF
DNA: TGTGCCAGCAGCCGCGACAGGGCGGGGGCCGGGGAGCTGTTTTTT

size: .
D: .
J: TRBJ1-6
V: TRBV21-1
CDR3: CASSRQKGQGYNSPLHF
DNA: TGTGCCAGCAGCAGACAAAAAGGACAGGGTTATAATTCACCCCTCCACTTT